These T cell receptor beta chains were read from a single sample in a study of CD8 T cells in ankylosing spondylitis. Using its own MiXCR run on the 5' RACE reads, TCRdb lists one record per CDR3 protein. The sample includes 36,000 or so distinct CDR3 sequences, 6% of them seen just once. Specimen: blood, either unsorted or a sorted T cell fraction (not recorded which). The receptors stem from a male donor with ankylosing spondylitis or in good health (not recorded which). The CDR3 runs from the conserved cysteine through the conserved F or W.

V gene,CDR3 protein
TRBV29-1,CSVTGGMGPQHF
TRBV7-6,CASSLTQGGGELFF
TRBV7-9,CASSLKNYGYTF
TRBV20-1,CSAKGERNQPQHF
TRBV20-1,CSARGGGGGAADTQYF
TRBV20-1,CSAREGSYNSPLHF
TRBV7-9,CASSSIPGQALSGANVLTF
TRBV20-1,CSAREVGGSSYNEQFF
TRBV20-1,CAGQGETIQYF
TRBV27,CASSLSYRGAGEQFF
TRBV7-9,CASSKSPGASYEQYF
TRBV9,CASSAPGADNEQFF
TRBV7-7,CASSPQLTGTGETQYF
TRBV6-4,CASSQGTGNGYTF
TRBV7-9,CASTPPGGYGYTF
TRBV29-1,CSVVQLTGELFF
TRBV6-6,CASSYSPGYTEAFF
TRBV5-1,CASSVGTGELFF
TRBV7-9,CASSFTPSGSVGELFF
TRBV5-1,CASSLRGQGALPLYGYTF
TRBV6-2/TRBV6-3,CASSGSDEQFF
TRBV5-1,CASSPGVGIQAGELFF
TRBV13,CASRSGGAEAFF
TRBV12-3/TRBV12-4,CASSYSGSIQETQYF
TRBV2,CASSASWDTEAFF
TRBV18,CASSPTAGVRGNEQFF
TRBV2,CASSTSTYEQYF
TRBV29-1,CSVFGVTDTQYF
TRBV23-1,CASSLITGGASYEQYF
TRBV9,CASSVGGNSNQPQHF
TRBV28,CASSLRDSNQPQHF
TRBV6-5,CASSLDSDRGNTIYF
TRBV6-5,CASSYSIPGANEQFF
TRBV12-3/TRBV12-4,CASREGLYPSYEQYF
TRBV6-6,CASSIYYGTANQPQHF
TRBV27,CASSSRTERRGYTF
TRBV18,CASSPRSGKNTEAFF
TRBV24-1,CATSDSSTRGQNTDTQYF
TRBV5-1,CASGPGQGFNYEQYF
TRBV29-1,CSVAFVSGANTGELFF
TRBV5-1,CASSPGTGGSWRETQYF
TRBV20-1,CSAFPGHHSYEQYF
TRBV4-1,CASSPGLAGVGNEQFF
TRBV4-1,CASSHPRGENSPLHF
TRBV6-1,CASSQGAGNYGYTF
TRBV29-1,CSVEDDSNYGYTF
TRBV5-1,CASSLAWVAGANEQFF
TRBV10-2,CASGGDTQYF
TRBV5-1,CASRRSNTGELFF
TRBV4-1,CASSPDWPGANVLTF
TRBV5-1,CASSQLPGYTQYF
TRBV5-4,CASSLDRYNEQFF
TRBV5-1,CASSSAGNYFQETQYF
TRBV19,CASSIGAGDTDIQYF
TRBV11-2,CASSRELAGVTHFF
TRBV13,CASSPRDSPGYEQYF
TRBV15,CATSRGGTYEQYF
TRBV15,CATRMGTTSGYTF
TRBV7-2,CASSITGGRADTQYF
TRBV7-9,CASIPQGIDGSETQYF